A selection of T cell receptor beta chains follows, all from one sample in a study of radiotherapy plus CTLA-4 blockade in lung cancer. Clones were read by immunoSEQ multiplex PCR, and TCRdb kept only the in-frame ones, dropping some. The sample carries 40,000 to 50,000 clones, about 77% recorded once. The sequencing here drew on peripheral blood, taken from a patient treated with radiotherapy plus ipilimumab. All receptors derive from a human donor with non-small cell lung cancer who had stable disease on radiotherapy plus ipilimumab. Each CDR3 is given without its conserved first and last residue. Each record gives: CDR3 protein, J gene, V gene, CDR3 length.

cdr3_aa: ATSRDQGTGGAEAF
j_call: TRBJ1-1
v_call: TRBV15
cdr3_length: 14

cdr3_aa: ASNSWEDDEAS
j_call: TRBJ1-1
v_call: TRBV6-5
cdr3_length: 11

cdr3_aa: ATSRGPTGAGYEQY
j_call: TRBJ2-7
v_call: TRBV15
cdr3_length: 14

cdr3_aa: ASSPGTPSYNEQF
j_call: TRBJ2-1
v_call: TRBV10-2
cdr3_length: 13

cdr3_aa: ASSPLDRGLTNEQF
j_call: TRBJ2-1
v_call: TRBV4-1
cdr3_length: 14

cdr3_aa: ASSVGQNYGYT
j_call: TRBJ1-2
v_call: TRBV28
cdr3_length: 11

cdr3_aa: ASSLDPWAASGTDTQY
j_call: TRBJ2-3
v_call: TRBV5-5
cdr3_length: 16

cdr3_aa: SVALRYDRRSAEAF
j_call: TRBJ1-1
v_call: TRBV29-1
cdr3_length: 14

cdr3_aa: ASSRQAGEETQY
j_call: TRBJ2-5
v_call: TRBV7-2
cdr3_length: 12

cdr3_aa: ASTGRDYEQY
j_call: TRBJ2-7
v_call: TRBV10-2
cdr3_length: 10

cdr3_aa: SVAPGGLQETQY
j_call: TRBJ2-5
v_call: TRBV29-1
cdr3_length: 12

cdr3_aa: ASSNRVYEQY
j_call: TRBJ2-7
v_call: TRBV5-1
cdr3_length: 10

cdr3_aa: ASSSGTGANGYT
j_call: TRBJ1-2
v_call: TRBV5-1
cdr3_length: 12

cdr3_aa: AIGGTSTDTQY
j_call: TRBJ2-3
v_call: TRBV10-3
cdr3_length: 11

cdr3_aa: ATSLQGNTEAF
j_call: TRBJ1-1
v_call: TRBV15
cdr3_length: 11

cdr3_aa: ASSLAGEDGQY
j_call: TRBJ2-7
v_call: TRBV11-1
cdr3_length: 11

cdr3_aa: ASIGTPPYGEQF
j_call: TRBJ2-1
v_call: TRBV27
cdr3_length: 12

cdr3_aa: ASSLGAQGNYGYT
j_call: TRBJ1-2
v_call: TRBV5-1
cdr3_length: 13

cdr3_aa: ASQSFPLAASTDTQY
j_call: TRBJ2-3
v_call: TRBV15
cdr3_length: 15

cdr3_aa: ASSLVQGGSPLH
j_call: TRBJ1-6
v_call: TRBV5-8
cdr3_length: 12

cdr3_aa: ASSLGGNYGYT
j_call: TRBJ1-2
v_call: TRBV7-9
cdr3_length: 11

cdr3_aa: ASSSGLAGSTDTQY
j_call: TRBJ2-3
v_call: TRBV5-1
cdr3_length: 14

cdr3_aa: ASTANYGYT
j_call: TRBJ1-2
v_call: TRBV19
cdr3_length: 9

cdr3_aa: ASSIGGAGELF
j_call: TRBJ2-2
v_call: TRBV19
cdr3_length: 11

cdr3_aa: ASSLGQGKETQY
j_call: TRBJ2-5
v_call: TRBV5-8
cdr3_length: 12

cdr3_aa: ASSPDRGGNQPQH
j_call: TRBJ1-5
v_call: TRBV18
cdr3_length: 13

cdr3_aa: ASSYGGNNEKLF
j_call: TRBJ1-4
v_call: TRBV11-1
cdr3_length: 12

cdr3_aa: ASSEVRVGGYT
j_call: TRBJ1-2
v_call: TRBV6-1
cdr3_length: 11

cdr3_aa: ASSAQGSFYGYT
j_call: TRBJ1-2
v_call: TRBV7-8
cdr3_length: 12

cdr3_aa: ASSLERGARTGELF
j_call: TRBJ2-2
v_call: TRBV5-1
cdr3_length: 14

cdr3_aa: ASSVNRVSPLH
j_call: TRBJ1-6
v_call: TRBV5-5
cdr3_length: 11

cdr3_aa: ASSLEGQGRAEQY
j_call: TRBJ2-7
v_call: TRBV27
cdr3_length: 13

cdr3_aa: ASILLAGSTGELF
j_call: TRBJ2-2
v_call: TRBV5-1
cdr3_length: 13

cdr3_aa: ASSQPQGGRYGYT
j_call: TRBJ1-2
v_call: TRBV4-1
cdr3_length: 13

cdr3_aa: ASRGTGGNYGYT
j_call: TRBJ1-2
v_call: TRBV6-5
cdr3_length: 12

cdr3_aa: ASSTSGTVYSNQPQH
j_call: TRBJ1-5
v_call: TRBV19
cdr3_length: 15

cdr3_aa: ATGRGRGDSPLH
j_call: TRBJ1-6
v_call: TRBV11-2
cdr3_length: 12

cdr3_aa: ASSIRTSGGAAYEQY
j_call: TRBJ2-7
v_call: TRBV19
cdr3_length: 15

cdr3_aa: ASSQGGARGQETQY
j_call: TRBJ2-5
v_call: TRBV14
cdr3_length: 14

cdr3_aa: ASSDDRSSYEQY
j_call: TRBJ2-7
v_call: TRBV6-1
cdr3_length: 12

cdr3_aa: ASSRPGATEAF
j_call: TRBJ1-1
v_call: TRBV7-9
cdr3_length: 11

cdr3_aa: ASSNRLGYT
j_call: TRBJ1-2
v_call: TRBV6-5
cdr3_length: 9

cdr3_aa: ASFREPGTGGHTQY
j_call: TRBJ2-3
v_call: TRBV18
cdr3_length: 14

cdr3_aa: ASSLGVTGAWGETQY
j_call: TRBJ2-5
v_call: TRBV5-1
cdr3_length: 15

cdr3_aa: ASSEIQSYNSPLH
j_call: TRBJ1-6
v_call: TRBV2
cdr3_length: 13